The entry below describes one T cell receptor beta chain. These data belong to a study of blood T cell repertoires in COVID-19. Study-level information: Acute and convalescent COVID-19 specimens originated in the United States, Italy and Spain. T cells, B-cell-depleted T cells, or PBMCs provided the cDNA or gDNA that served as material.

CDR3 size: 13 residues. V dropped 4 bases and J dropped 2 bases, with 7 bases sitting between them. The germline V gene encodes CDR1 KGHDR and CDR2 SFDVKD. As handled by the study authors: Amplifying reference gene primers gave estimates of nucleated cell counts. TCRdb keeps only in-frame clones here, not all; method: immunoSEQ multiplex PCR. V, J and clone size are taken as reported in that table, and D and trimming were inferred from the DNA itself. The sample holds about 94,000 clones; around 81% are singletons and the top ten take around 6.6%. This receptor was obtained from a man between 60 and 70 years old with acute or convalescent COVID-19. This chain connects TRBV24-1 to TRBJ1-1; D gene uncertain. Material: peripheral blood. The chain's CDR3 is CATSESSNTEAFF. CDR3 in DNA: TGTGCCACCAGTGAATCGTCTAACACTGAAGCTTTCTTT.